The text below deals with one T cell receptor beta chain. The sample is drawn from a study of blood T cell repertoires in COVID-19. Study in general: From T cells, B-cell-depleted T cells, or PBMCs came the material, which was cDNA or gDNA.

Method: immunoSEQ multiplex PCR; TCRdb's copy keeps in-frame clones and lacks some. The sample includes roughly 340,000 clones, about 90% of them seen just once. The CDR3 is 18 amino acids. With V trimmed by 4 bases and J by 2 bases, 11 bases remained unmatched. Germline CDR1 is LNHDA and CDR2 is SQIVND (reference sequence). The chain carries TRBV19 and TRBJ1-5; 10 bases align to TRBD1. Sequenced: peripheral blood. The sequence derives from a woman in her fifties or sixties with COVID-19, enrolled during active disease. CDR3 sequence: CASSRGTGEIYGNQPQHF. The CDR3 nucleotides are TGTGCCAGTAGTAGGGGGACAGGGGAGATATATGGCAATCAGCCCCAGCATTTT.